This T cell receptor (beta chain) was identified in a study of cytomegalovirus exposure and HLA in healthy donors. The method was immunoSEQ multiplex PCR; TCRdb's version includes in-frame clones alone and lacks a portion of them. The sample lists 70,000 to 80,000 clones, 90% to 95% seen once, with 3.2% in the top ten. In regard to this clone: Its antigen is as yet unknown.

Study observations and caveats: Reports indicated that the classifier achieved high specificity and sensitivity in diagnosing cytomegalovirus status.

The CDR3 covers 13 residues. Germline V gene sequence: CDR1 MNHEY, CDR2 SVGAGI. The V gene lost 5 bases and the J gene lost 3 bases, with 11 bases spanning the gap. The sequenced sample consisted of PBMCs. The receptor was derived from a woman younger than 35 in good health and CMV-seropositive. J is TRBJ2-7 and V is TRBV6-5; D unclear. CDR3 residues: CASSGLSVYEQYF. In DNA, the CDR3 is TGTGCCAGCAGTGGTTTATCAGTCTACGAGCAGTACTTC.